Shown below are 17 T cell receptor beta chains from a single sample sequenced in a study of CD8 T cells in Susac syndrome. Staining for CD27 and CD45RA delineated memory subsets for TEMRA sorting. RNA, at about 0.5 to 1 ug, was reverse transcribed with random hexamers. TCRdb independently ran MiXCR on the immunoSEQ multiplex PCR reads; one entry per CDR3 protein. Here the sample spans 1,300 to 1,500 distinct CDR3 sequences, roughly 70% being singletons. The sequencing input was CD8+ TEMRA cells from PBMCs. Subset reported: FACS-sorted terminally differentiated effector memory CD8+ T cells re-expressing CD45RA (CD8+ TEMRA). These receptors were taken from a human donor with Susac syndrome.

By share, this clonotype ranks as large. The V and J genes are TRBV5-5 and TRBJ2-5; TRBD1 matches 7 bases. The CDR3 spans 15 residues. CDR1 and CDR2 (germline): SGHKS, YYEKEE (reference sequence). V was pared by 0 bases and J by 3 bases, with 5 bases of the junction left unmatched. The CDR3 coding sequence is TGTGCCAGCAGCTTGGGTGTAGGGGGCGAAGAGACCCAGTACTTC. This sequence encodes CASSLGVGGEETQYF. Together with reference TRBV5-5 and TRBJ2-5, the CDR3 gives the full variable domain: DAGVTQSPTHLIKTRGQQVTLRCSPISGHKSVSWYQQVLGQGPQFIFQYYEKEERGRGNFPDRFSARQFPNYSSELNVNALLLGDSALYLCASSLGVGGEETQYFGPGTRLLVL.

Judged by abundance, this clonotype is large (0.1 to 1%). This chain joins TRBV7-8 and TRBJ2-5, with D possibly being TRBD1 or TRBD2 (7 bases each). The CDR3 is 16 amino acids. Trimming stripped 2 bases from V and 3 bases from J, with 16 bases between. CDR1 is SGHVS, CDR2 FQNEAQ, per germline. This CDR3 reads CASSLRGRGGKETQYF. In DNA, the CDR3 is TGTGCCAGCAGCTTAAGGGGGCGGGGAGGGAAAGAGACCCAGTACTTC.

In this sample, this clonotype turned up a few times. V gene TRBV7-9 combines with J gene TRBJ2-6; D not resolved. This CDR3 has 19 amino acids. Germline CDR1 reads SEHNR; CDR2 reads FQNEAQ (reference sequence). V lost 1 base, J lost 3 bases, and 19 bases lay in between. The DNA for the CDR3 is TGTGCCAGCAGCTTAGTGGGCTGGGATTCCCACTTTGGGGCCAACGTCCTGACTTTC. Amino acids: CASSLVGWDSHFGANVLTF. Full variable domain (rest looked up from reference TRBV7-9 and TRBJ2-6): DTGVSQNPRHKITKRGQNVTFRCDPISEHNRLYWYRQTLGQGPEFLTYFQNEAQLEKSRLLSDRFSAERPKGSFSTLEIQRTEQGDSAMYLCASSLVGWDSHFGANVLTFGAGSRLTVL.

This clonotype was detected only once. This sequence joins TRBV12-3 or TRBV12-4 and TRBJ2-2; no reliable D call. The V and J ends lost 3 bases and 0 bases respectively, with 11 bases between them. The CDR3 runs to 16 residues. DNA of the CDR3: TGTGCCAGCAGTTTTCCGGACCGAGCGAACACCGGGGAGCTGTTTTTT. This translates into CASSFPDRANTGELFF.

The rearrangement links TRBV9 to TRBJ2-7; 7 bases line up with TRBD1. This CDR3 spans 15 amino acids. Germline CDR1 is SGDLS and CDR2 is YYNGEE. V shed 1 base, J shed 7 bases, and the junction held 11 bases outside the gene matches. The chain's CDR3 is CASSVNPGGLEEQYF. The CDR3 DNA reads as TGTGCCAGCAGCGTAAACCCAGGGGGTTTGGAAGAGCAGTACTTC.

Regarding this clonotype: A much larger clone lies a single base off, so this may be a read error. CDR3 bases: TGTGCCTGTGGACGGGGCTACGAGCAGTACTTC. This translates into CACGRGYEQYF. V gene TRBV30 combines with J gene TRBJ2-7; TRBD2 might be the D (5 bases). CDR1 GTSNPN and CDR2 SVGIG come from the germline V gene (reference sequence). The CDR3 has 11 amino acids. The V and J ends lost 6 bases and 3 bases respectively, with 9 bases between them. Based on the CDR3 plus reference TRBV30 and TRBJ2-7, the full variable domain is SQTIHQWPATLVQPVGSPLSLECTVEGTSNPNLYWYRQAAGRGLQLLFYSVGIGQISSEVPQNLSASRPQDRQFILSSKKLLLSDSGFYLCACGRGYEQYFGPGTRLTVT.

CDR3 nucleotide sequence: TGTGCCATGAGTAAGAACACCGGGGAGCTGTTTTTT. The encoded protein is CAMSKNTGELFF. The chain carries TRBV12-3 or TRBV12-4 and TRBJ2-2; D not certain. CDR3 length: 12 amino acids. V was shortened by 10 bases and J by 1 base, with 7 bases between the two germline ends.

The chain has TRBV7-9 and TRBJ2-6; tentative D call: TRBD1 (5 bases). The V gene's germline CDR1 is SEHNR and CDR2 FQNEAQ (reference sequence). The CDR3 covers 19 residues. Trimming pared 1 base from V and 5 bases from J, leaving 21 bases between. As DNA, the CDR3 is TGTGCCAGCAGCTTAGAGTGCAGGGATTCCCACTTTTGGGCCAACGTCCTGACTTTC. Translation gives CASSLECRDSHFWANVLTF.

The gene calls are TRBV10-3 and TRBJ2-7, with a weak D call TRBD2 (6 bases). The CDR3 runs 13 residues. V gave up 6 bases and J gave up 7 bases, with 16 bases separating them. From germline, CDR1 is ENHRY and CDR2 SYGVKD. The CDR3 region is CAIRRGQYNEQYF. CDR3 nucleotide sequence: TGTGCCATCAGGCGGGGTCAATACAATGAGCAGTACTTC.

This clonotype was counted a few times. The gene calls are TRBV7-9 and TRBJ2-7; D gene unclear. The V and J ends lost 3 bases and 2 bases respectively, with 11 bases between them. The CDR3 is 14 residues long. From germline, CDR1 is SEHNR and CDR2 FQNEAQ (reference sequence). CDR3 coding DNA: TGTGCCAGCAGCTTGCCCCCGATTACCTACGAGCAGTACTTC. Its translation: CASSLPPITYEQYF.

The genes are TRBV24-1 and TRBJ2-4, with D perhaps given as TRBD1 or TRBD2 (5 bases each). The ends were cut back, 3 bases at V and 0 bases at J, with 14 bases in the middle. CDR3 length: 17 residues. The V gene's germline CDR1 is KGHDR and CDR2 SFDVKD. The CDR3 DNA is TGTGCCACCAGTGATGGATTAAACGGGGCAGCCAAAAACATTCAGTACTTC. This translates into CATSDGLNGAAKNIQYF.

This chain links TRBV9 with TRBJ2-1, with D hard to call. CDR3 size: 13 residues. Germline CDR1 reads SGDLS; CDR2 reads YYNGEE. The V end was cut by 2 bases, the J end by 10 bases, with 13 bases between. In DNA form, the CDR3 reads TGTGCCAGCAGCGTGGCGACATCCCCAGAGCAGTTCTTC. It encodes CASSVATSPEQFF. Looking up the rest from reference TRBV9 and TRBJ2-1 gives the full variable domain: DSGVTQTPKHLITATGQRVTLRCSPRSGDLSVYWYQQSLDQGLQFLIQYYNGEERAKGNILERFSAQQFPDLHSELNLSSLELGDSALYFCASSVATSPEQFFGPGTRLTVL.

This clonotype was seen only a few times. The junction departs from germline at one end; a sequencing error may be responsible. V and J are TRBV30 and TRBJ2-4; a possible D gene is TRBD2 (5 bases). CDR3 length: 15 amino acids. Germline CDR1 and CDR2: GTSNPN and SVGIG (reference sequence). The CDR3 here is CAWGFSDLAKNFQYF. CDR3 coding DNA: TGTGCCTGGGGTTTTAGCGATCTAGCCAAAAACTTTCAGTACTTC.

V usage is TRBV30 and J usage is TRBJ2-7; 16 bases fit TRBD2. Germline values: CDR1 GTSNPN, CDR2 SVGIG (reference sequence). The CDR3 extends over 16 amino acids. Trimming cost V 3 bases and J 2 bases; bases outside gene matches: 4. CDR3 nucleotides: TGTGCCTGGAGCCCCGGGACTAGCGGGGGGGCCTACGAGCAGTACTTC. This sequence encodes CAWSPGTSGGAYEQYF.

The chain has TRBV25-1 and TRBJ2-7; tentatively, D is TRBD1 or TRBD2 (5 bases each). Per the germline V gene, CDR1 is MGHDK and CDR2 is SYGVNS. The CDR3 is 12 amino acids. The ends were cut back, 7 bases at V and 2 bases at J, with 9 bases in the middle. The CDR3 sequence is CASTVGAYEQYF. The CDR3 nucleotides are TGTGCCAGCACCGTGGGGGCCTACGAGCAGTACTTC.

The V gene is TRBV28, the J gene TRBJ2-1, with a possible D match to TRBD2 (5 bases). Trimming took 6 bases from V and 5 from J, leaving 14 bases between them. This CDR3 comprises 14 residues. CDR1 and CDR2 (germline): MDHEN, SYDVKM. In nucleotides, the CDR3 is TGTGCCAGCAGATCTCTGGACTCGAACAATGAGCAGTTCTTC. It translates to CASRSLDSNNEQFF.

About this clonotype itself: Germline is not matched at one junction end, which may reflect a read error. The V gene is TRBV27, the J gene TRBJ2-7; D not certain. The CDR3 sequence is 15 residues long. The V gene's germline CDR1 is MNHEY and CDR2 SMNVEV (reference sequence). The CDR3 DNA reads as TGTGCCTGCACTCCCATCGCCGGGTCCCCCTACGAGCATTACTTC. Its protein is CACTPIAGSPYEHYF.